This T cell receptor beta chain was profiled in a study of T-cell reconstitution after alpha-beta-depleted transplantation in children. Unique molecular identifiers were incorporated into the prepared TCRbeta library. MiXCR was run by TCRdb on the PCR reads, yielding one entry per CDR3 protein. The profile shows approximately 400,000 distinct CDR3 sequences, roughly a tenth of them singletons. This clonotype was seen a few times. J lost 2 bases, V lost 0 bases, and 9 bases had no gene match. CDR3 length: 17 amino acids. In germline, CDR1 is SGHDT, CDR2 YYEEEE. This clonotype was sampled from a human donor who donated a stem cell graft to a child with acute myeloid leukemia. The sample consisted of PBMCs from the stem cell graft donor, taken from the stem cell graft. V and J are TRBV5-6 and TRBJ2-5, with 8 bases lining up with TRBD1. CDR3 nucleotides: TGTGCCAGCAGCTTGGTAATCCTTGGACAGGGACAAGAGACCCAGTACTTC. This encodes CASSLVILGQGQETQYF.